Below, 25 T cell receptor beta chains from the same sample are listed, as sequenced in a study of T cells in Graves' hyperthyroidism and ophthalmopathy (dated by TCRdb to about 2019). The library was prepared using multiplex PCR. TCRdb shows the sequencer as Illumina HiSeq 2000. The TCR beta CDR3 regions were amplified from RNA transcripts. A first-round RT-PCR of the TCR CDR3 used the HTBI primer set with the Qiagen OneStep RT-PCR kit. The public reads were reprocessed in TCRdb via fastp at Q25 and MiXCR, keeping in-frame beta chains. Each CDR3 protein appears once, grouped with its most common genes and DNA. This sample is represented by over 250,000 distinct CDR3 sequences; approximately 17% of them were singletons. The top ten constitute approximately 60% of the sample. The sequenced sample was blood. These receptors originate from a woman aged 55-75 years with Graves' ophthalmopathy.

This clonotype was detected ten times or more. The chain is built from TRBV28 and TRBJ1-1, with D possibly matching TRBD1 (6 bases). Trimming took off 6 bases at V and 2 bases at J, with 16 bases between the two ends. Germline assignment: CDR1 MDHEN and CDR2 SYDVKM. The CDR3 runs 15 residues. The CDR3 sequence: CASSPGHLINTEAFF. The CDR3 DNA follows: TGTGCCAGCAGCCCGGGACACCTTATCAACACTGAAGCTTTCTTT.

V and J are TRBV20-1 and TRBJ1-4; TRBD1 agrees at 8 bases. Germline loops: CDR1 DFQATT, CDR2 SNEGSKA (reference sequence). The J segment lost 5 bases and the V segment lost 3 bases, leaving 8 bases of the junction unmatched. The CDR3 covers 15 residues. CDR3 loop: CSARDTGGGNEKLFF. CDR3 in DNA: TGCAGTGCTAGGGACACAGGGGGGGGAAATGAAAAACTGTTTTTT.

This clonotype appeared many times. The chain recombines TRBV7-2 with TRBJ2-7; 11 bases align to TRBD1. V dropped 1 base and J dropped 3; count of bases not matched to a gene: 5. The CDR3 runs 16 residues. The germline V gene encodes CDR1 SGHTA and CDR2 FQGNSA. Here the CDR3 DNA reads TGTGCCAGCAGCTTAGGGAGGGGGACAGGGGGCTACGAGCAGTACTTC. Translating gives CASSLGRGTGGYEQYF.

This clonotype was detected many times. This chain uses TRBV7-9 with TRBJ2-7; TRBD2 is a possible D gene (6 bases). CDR3 size: 17 residues. V lost 5 bases, J lost 0 bases, and 20 bases lay in between. The germline V gene encodes CDR1 SEHNR and CDR2 FQNEAQ (reference sequence). The CDR3 sequence is CASSDKTGGLYSYEQYF. CDR3 nucleotide sequence: TGTGCCAGCAGCGACAAAACCGGGGGATTATACTCCTACGAGCAGTACTTC.

This clonotype was seen at least ten times. The V call is TRBV7-8, the J call TRBJ2-1; D is perhaps TRBD2 (5 bases). Germline-derived CDR1 and CDR2 are SGHVS and FQNEAQ. The V end was cut by 7 bases, the J end by 4 bases, with 14 bases between. CDR3 length: 14 amino acids. The CDR3 here is CASISSESYNEQFF. DNA of the CDR3: TGTGCCAGCATCAGTAGCGAATCTTACAATGAGCAGTTCTTC.

In this sample, this clonotype turned up many times. J is TRBJ2-1 and V is TRBV20-1; 12 nucleotides line up with TRBD2. This CDR3 region has 13 residues. CDR1 is DFQATT and CDR2 is SNEGSKA in the germline V gene (reference sequence). The CDR3 sequence is CSALAGGNNEQFF. The CDR3 DNA is TGCAGCGCACTAGCGGGGGGCAACAATGAGCAGTTCTTC.

This clonotype appeared many times. The rearrangement uses TRBV6-2 or TRBV6-3 and TRBJ1-2; TRBD1 agrees at 8 bases. Losses at the gene ends were 4 bases for V and 4 bases for J; bases not matched to a gene: 8. This CDR3 is 15 amino acids long. Per germline, CDR1 MNHEY and CDR2 SVGEGT. The CDR3 DNA follows: TGTGCCAGCAGTTCGCAGGGGGCGCGAATCTATGGCTACACCTTC. Protein sequence: CASSSQGARIYGYTF.

This clonotype was detected ten times or more. The genes are TRBV5-5 and TRBJ2-5; D perhaps matches TRBD2 (7 bases). The CDR3 is made up of 16 amino acids. V gave up 3 bases and J gave up 0 bases, with 15 bases separating them. From germline, CDR1 is SGHKS and CDR2 YYEKEE (reference sequence). This CDR3 reads CASSWGGRQYQETQYF. The CDR3 DNA is TGTGCCAGCAGCTGGGGGGGGCGTCAGTACCAAGAGACCCAGTACTTC. The full variable domain, with the rest looked up from reference TRBV5-5 and TRBJ2-5, is DAGVTQSPTHLIKTRGQQVTLRCSPISGHKSVSWYQQVLGQGPQFIFQYYEKEERGRGNFPDRFSARQFPNYSSELNVNALLLGDSALYLCASSWGGRQYQETQYFGPGTRLLVL.

This sequence joins TRBV5-1 and TRBJ2-7; D may be TRBD2 (6 bases). CDR1 is SGHRS and CDR2 is YFSETQ in the germline V gene. The CDR3 consists of 13 residues. The V end lost 6 bases, the J end lost 2 bases, and 12 bases lay between the germline ends. This chain's CDR3 is CASKEGATYEQYF. CDR3 bases: TGCGCCAGCAAGGAGGGAGCCACCTACGAGCAGTACTTC. Full variable domain (outside the CDR3, taken from reference TRBV5-1 and TRBJ2-7): KAGVTQTPRYLIKTRGQQVTLSCSPISGHRSVSWYQQTPGQGLQFLFEYFSETQRNKGNFPGRFSGRQFSNSRSEMNVSTLELGDSALYLCASKEGATYEQYFGPGTRLTVT.

This clonotype was detected ten times or more. The chain has TRBV6-1 and TRBJ1-2; 9 bases are a match to TRBD1. The germline CDR1 and CDR2 sequences are MNHNS and SASEGT. The V and J ends lost 5 bases and 3 bases, in that order; junction bases with no gene match: 7. The CDR3 totals 15 residues. The CDR3 loop is CASSWGQGGHYGYTF. The CDR3 bases are TGTGCCAGCAGTTGGGGACAGGGAGGACACTATGGCTACACCTTC.

There are many counts of this clonotype. The chain couples TRBV29-1 to TRBJ2-7, with D possibly matching TRBD1 (6 bases). Per germline, CDR1 SQVTM and CDR2 ANQGSEA. V was shortened by 7 bases and J by 5 bases, with 18 bases between the two germline ends. The CDR3 has 13 residues. In DNA, the CDR3 is TGCAGCGGAGTAAGGACAGAAGGAAACGAGCAGTACTTC. As protein: CSGVRTEGNEQYF.

This clonotype was observed many times. V and J are TRBV2 and TRBJ1-3; D unresolved. Germline CDR1 and CDR2: SNHLY and FYNNEI. This CDR3 region has 14 residues. V shed 4 bases and J shed 0 bases, with 7 bases lying between them. DNA of the CDR3: TGTGCCAGCAGTGTGACGAGCTCTGGAAACACCATATATTTT. It codes for CASSVTSSGNTIYF.

This clonotype was observed a handful of times. V gene TRBV6-1 combines with J gene TRBJ1-3; TRBD1 is a possible D gene (6 bases). From germline, CDR1 is MNHNS and CDR2 SASEGT. Trimming took 6 bases from V and 0 from J, leaving 21 bases between them. There are 18 residues in the CDR3. CDR3 in amino acids: CASSTPGGGLISGNTIYF. CDR3 coding DNA: TGTGCCAGCAGCACTCCGGGTGGGGGGCTGATCTCTGGAAACACCATATATTTT.

The rearrangement uses TRBV28 and TRBJ2-7, with TRBD2 identical over 8 bases. The CDR3 runs to 17 residues. The ends lost 8 bases at V and 0 bases at J; junction bases unmatched: 15. Germline values: CDR1 MDHEN, CDR2 SYDVKM. The CDR3 loop is CASYMGAGVHPSYEQYF. The CDR3 DNA reads as TGTGCCAGCTACATGGGAGCGGGGGTTCACCCCTCCTACGAGCAGTACTTC. Combining the CDR3 with reference TRBV28 and TRBJ2-7 gives the whole variable domain DVKVTQSSRYLVKRTGEKVFLECVQDMDHENMFWYRQDPGLGLRLIYFSYDVKMKEKGDIPEGYSVSREKKERFSLILESASTNQTSMYLCASYMGAGVHPSYEQYFGPGTRLTVT.

This clonotype was recorded at least ten times. The V and J genes are TRBV27 and TRBJ2-7; TRBD1 matches 8 bases. This CDR3 region has 14 residues. Germline V lookup: CDR1 MNHEY, CDR2 SMNVEV (reference sequence). Unmatched junction bases numbered 6, after V lost 6 bases and J lost 2 bases. Written as DNA, the CDR3 is TGTGCCAGCAGCCACCGGGACAGGCCCTACGAGCAGTACTTC. It translates to CASSHRDRPYEQYF.

This clonotype was counted at least ten times. CDR3 coding DNA: TGTGCCAGCAGCTTGGAAGGCAGGGGCCTCACAGATACGCAGTATTTT. Encoded protein: CASSLEGRGLTDTQYF. V and J are TRBV5-6 and TRBJ2-3; maybe TRBD1 (6 bases). The CDR3 is 16 residues long. V was shortened by 0 bases and J by 2 bases, with 13 bases between the two germline ends. Germline assignment: CDR1 SGHDT and CDR2 YYEEEE.

The table lists this clonotype with a count of one. V is TRBV5-5 and J is TRBJ2-5; no definite D call. The CDR3 is 15 amino acids. V dropped 4 bases and J dropped 1 base, with 14 bases sitting between them. Germline V gene lookup returns CDR1 SGHKS and CDR2 YYEKEE (reference sequence). CDR3 amino acids: CASSESIGPQETQYF. For the CDR3, the DNA is TGTGCCAGCAGCGAGTCTATAGGGCCCCAAGAGACCCAGTACTTC.

V usage is TRBV11-2 and J usage is TRBJ2-3; D call uncertain. From germline, CDR1 is SGHAT and CDR2 FQNNGV. CDR3 length: 14 residues. V was trimmed by 5 bases and J by 2 bases, leaving 11 bases between them. Written as DNA, the CDR3 is TGTGCCAGCAGCCAGGTAGCCACCACAGATACGCAGTATTTT. Protein sequence: CASSQVATTDTQYF.

In its sample, this clonotype was seen many times. The chain carries TRBV28 and TRBJ1-4; a possible D gene is TRBD1 (5 bases). CDR3 length: 14 amino acids. The germline CDR1 and CDR2 sequences are MDHEN and SYDVKM. The V end was cut by 3 bases, the J end by 5 bases, with 10 bases between. This CDR3 reads CASSLLGANEKLFF. The CDR3 DNA sequence: TGTGCCAGCAGTTTGCTAGGGGCAAATGAAAAACTGTTTTTT. Full variable domain (outside the CDR3, taken from reference TRBV28 and TRBJ1-4): DVKVTQSSRYLVKRTGEKVFLECVQDMDHENMFWYRQDPGLGLRLIYFSYDVKMKEKGDIPEGYSVSREKKERFSLILESASTNQTSMYLCASSLLGANEKLFFGSGTQLSVL.

This clonotype showed up many times. J is TRBJ2-2 and V is TRBV3-1, with D possibly being TRBD2 (5 bases). Germline values: CDR1 LGHDT, CDR2 YNNKEL (reference sequence). V was clipped by 1 base and J by 3 bases, with 12 bases between them. The CDR3 covers 16 residues. This chain's CDR3 is CASSQGGIADTGELFF. The CDR3 DNA follows: TGTGCCAGCAGCCAAGGAGGGATCGCGGACACCGGGGAGCTGTTTTTT.

The rearrangement joins TRBV7-2 to TRBJ2-1; TRBD2 matches at 12 bases. Germline CDR1 is SGHTA and CDR2 is FQGNSA. This CDR3 is 14 amino acids long. V was pared by 5 bases and J by 8 bases, with 4 bases of the junction left unmatched. CDR3 DNA: TGTGCCAGCAGCCCGCGACTAGCGGGGGATGAGCAGTTCTTC. It yields the protein CASSPRLAGDEQFF.

V and J are TRBV5-1 and TRBJ2-7; TRBD1 or TRBD2 may be the D gene (6 bases each). There are 15 residues in the CDR3. Germline loops: CDR1 SGHRS, CDR2 YFSETQ. The V and J ends lost 6 bases and 7 bases respectively, with 23 bases between them. CDR3 nucleotides: TGCGCCAGCAACCCTTCGCCCCCGGGGGCCGGGGAGCAGTACTTC. The encoded protein is CASNPSPPGAGEQYF.

This clonotype was counted only a few times. The V gene is TRBV19, the J gene TRBJ1-3, with 9 nucleotides matching TRBD1. The CDR3 is 17 residues long. CDR1 LNHDA and CDR2 SQIVND come from the germline V gene (reference sequence). The J segment lost 0 bases and the V segment lost 5 bases, leaving 8 bases of the junction unmatched. The DNA for the CDR3 is TGTGCCAGTAGTTCCAACCCGGGACAGGGCTCTGGAAACACCATATATTTT. Translation: CASSSNPGQGSGNTIYF.

Comments on this clonotype: This may come from a read error, since a much larger clone is one base off. The chain uses TRBV2 and TRBJ1-5; possible D gene TRBD1, 6 bases. From germline, CDR1 is SNHLY and CDR2 FYNNEI. V dropped 4 bases and J dropped 5 bases, with 15 bases sitting between them. The CDR3 runs 15 residues. The CDR3 here is CASSGGASGYQPQHF. The CDR3 DNA reads TGTGCCAGCAGTGGGGGGGCGTCGGGGTATCAGCCCCAGCATTTT.

CDR3 sequence (DNA): TGTGCCAGCAGTTTCATAGGGGGCTATTCACCCCTCCACTTT. Amino acid sequence: CASSFIGGYSPLHF. The chain uses TRBV28 and TRBJ1-6; 7 positions match TRBD1. Germline CDR1 reads MDHEN; CDR2 reads SYDVKM. Losses at the gene ends were 3 bases for V and 8 bases for J; bases not matched to a gene: 4. This CDR3 is built from 14 residues. Full variable domain (rest looked up from reference TRBV28 and TRBJ1-6): DVKVTQSSRYLVKRTGEKVFLECVQDMDHENMFWYRQDPGLGLRLIYFSYDVKMKEKGDIPEGYSVSREKKERFSLILESASTNQTSMYLCASSFIGGYSPLHFGNGTRLTVT.